Following are 8 T cell receptor beta chains from one sample sequenced in a study of vaccination and CD4 T cells after COVID-19. Treatment in this sample: approximately nine-day PBMC culture with coronavirus spike peptide pools or control peptides (ViraFEST assay). The assay that was used to sequence DNA from cultured CD4+ T cells was the Oncomine TCR Beta short-read assay. TCRdb reanalysed the PCR reads using MiXCR and keeps one entry per CDR3 protein. The top ten hold 5.2% of the sample, which has about 18,000 distinct CDR3 sequences, approximately 59% seen once. No antigen has been assigned to these receptors. Sequencing used CD4+ T cells from blood, cultured in vitro, obtained after SARS-CoV-2 vaccination. The origin of the receptors is a human donor who had recovered from COVID-19.

The chain is built from TRBV7-8 and TRBJ2-2; D gene uncertain. Germline V lookup: CDR1 SGHVS, CDR2 FQNEAQ. CDR3 length: 13 residues. Trimming stripped 2 bases from V and 7 bases from J, with 8 bases between. The DNA of the CDR3 is TGTGCCAGCAGCTTACCTAGGGTCGGGGAGCTGTTTTTT. Protein: CASSLPRVGELFF.

This rearrangement joins TRBV2 to TRBJ1-6, with 7 bases matching TRBD1. V dropped 7 bases and J dropped 8; count of bases not matched to a gene: 8. In germline, CDR1 is SNHLY, CDR2 FYNNEI. The CDR3 totals 14 residues. The CDR3, as DNA: TGTGCCAGCACAGGGGGTCCCGGACATTCACCCCTCCACTTT. This sequence encodes CASTGGPGHSPLHF.

This clonotype occurred a few times. The chain combines TRBV20-1 with TRBJ2-7; 10 bases match TRBD1. The V gene end was trimmed by 5 bases and the J gene end by 2 bases; junction bases not matched to a gene: 6. Germline-derived CDR1 and CDR2 are DFQATT and SNEGSKA (reference sequence). The CDR3 has 14 residues. CDR3 in DNA: TGCAGTGCTGGTAGACAGGGGGCCCCCTACGAGCAGTACTTC. Its protein product is CSAGRQGAPYEQYF.

This sequence joins TRBV11-2 and TRBJ2-5, with D tentatively TRBD2 (5 bases). The ends were cut back, 0 bases at V and 0 bases at J, with 14 bases in the middle. The CDR3 totals 17 residues. Germline V gene lookup returns CDR1 SGHAT and CDR2 FQNNGV. The CDR3 loop reads CASSLEGLAENQETQYF. The CDR3 DNA follows: TGTGCCAGCAGCTTAGAAGGGCTAGCAGAAAACCAAGAGACCCAGTACTTC.

The table lists this clonotype with a few counts. Germline and junction disagree at one end, which may indicate a read error. The chain combines TRBV6-5 with TRBJ1-1; 12 bases are shared with TRBD1. Germline V gene data show CDR1 as MNHEY and CDR2 as SVGAGI. This CDR3 region has 17 residues. Here the CDR3 DNA reads TGTGCCAGCATTTACTCGGGGACAGGGGGCAGGGTAGCTGAAGCTTTCTTT. Residues: CASIYSGTGGRVAEAFF.

V gene TRBV28 combines with J gene TRBJ1-2, with D possibly being TRBD1 (5 bases). The CDR3 covers 12 residues. Trimming removed 8 bases at V and 7 bases at J, with 14 bases between. Germline V CDR1 and CDR2: MDHEN, SYDVKM. DNA of the CDR3: TGTGCCAGCCAAGACAGAATAGGTGGCTACACCTTC. It specifies CASQDRIGGYTF.

Here the CDR3 DNA reads TGTGCCAGTAGTATAGACTTCTCGGGGCAGCCCCAGCATTTT. Its translation: CASSIDFSGQPQHF. The V and J genes are TRBV19 and TRBJ1-5; D is uncertain. Germline V CDR1 and CDR2: LNHDA, SQIVND (reference sequence). V lost 0 bases and J 7 bases, leaving 10 bases between the germline ends. The CDR3 is made up of 14 amino acids.

V is TRBV27 and J is TRBJ2-7, with 10 bases aligning to TRBD2. The J segment lost 9 bases and the V segment lost 5 bases, leaving 10 bases of the junction unmatched. The germline CDR1 and CDR2 sequences are MNHEY and SMNVEV (reference sequence). The CDR3 is 14 residues long. CDR3 sequence: CASSEGLAAPRQYF. The CDR3 region has the DNA TGTGCCAGCAGTGAAGGACTAGCGGCCCCCAGGCAGTACTTC.